These T cell receptor beta chains were read from a single sample in a study of blood T cells in healthy people across ages. TCRdb re-analysed the 5' RACE reads in MiXCR, keeping a single row per CDR3 protein. The sample has 600,000 to 800,000 distinct CDR3 sequences, under 65% seen once. Sequencing was performed on blood. Every receptor here comes from a woman older than 75 in good health. Both conserved end residues are part of each CDR3. The D gene is left open where the match is weak. Clone size is shown for a subset of rows, as once, few, many or a class of expanded clone.

v_gene	d_gene	j_gene	abundance	CDR3aa	CDR3nt
TRBV27	-	TRBJ1-5	many	CASSLEGINQPQHF	TGCGCCAGCAGCTTAGAGGGGATCAATCAGCCCCAGCATTTT
TRBV3-1	-	TRBJ2-5	-	CASSHGDWGQETQYF	TGTGCCAGCAGCCACGGCGATTGGGGTCAAGAGACCCAGTACTTC
TRBV6-5	-	TRBJ2-5	-	CASSYVEGSFQETQYF	TGTGCCAGCAGTTACGTTGAGGGAAGCTTCCAAGAGACCCAGTACTTC
TRBV29-1	-	TRBJ2-5	-	CSVTTGPETQYF	TGCAGCGTAACCACAGGGCCGGAGACCCAGTACTTC
TRBV28	-	TRBJ2-7	many	CASSSPGYEQYF	TGTGCCAGCAGTTCTCCAGGTTACGAGCAGTACTTC
TRBV7-8	-	TRBJ2-3	many	CASSRQGFSTDTQYF	TGTGCCAGCAGCCGTCAGGGTTTTAGCACAGATACGCAGTATTTT
TRBV4-1	-	TRBJ1-5	many	CASSQDGAISRPQHF	TGCGCCAGCAGCCAAGACGGCGCAATTTCGCGGCCCCAGCATTTT
TRBV7-9	-	TRBJ2-7	few	CASSHDSTGQYF	TGTGCCAGCAGCCACGACTCTACCGGGCAGTACTTC
TRBV28	-	TRBJ1-5	-	CASSKLGAQPQHF	TGTGCCAGCAGTAAACTCGGGGCCCAGCCCCAGCATTTT
TRBV5-1	TRBD1	TRBJ1-2	many	CASRHGTGGGLSYGYTF	TGCGCCAGCCGCCACGGGACAGGGGGCGGTTTAAGCTATGGCTACACCTTC
TRBV6-6	-	TRBJ2-3	many	CASRGLGGSSTDTQYF	TGTGCCAGCAGGGGACTGGGGGGCTCTAGCACAGATACGCAGTATTTT
TRBV30	-	TRBJ1-1	-	CAWSVHRRHTEAFF	TGTGCCTGGAGTGTACACAGGCGTCACACTGAAGCTTTCTTT
TRBV5-1	-	TRBJ2-1	many	CASRSDWSSYNEQFF	TGCGCCAGCAGAAGTGACTGGAGCTCCTACAATGAGCAGTTCTTC
TRBV20-1	TRBD1	TRBJ1-2	-	CSADRDRGAGYTF	TGCAGTGCAGACCGGGACAGGGGCGCTGGCTACACCTTC
TRBV12-3/TRBV12-4	TRBD1	TRBJ2-2	-	CASRGQGLNTGELFF	TGTGCCAGCAGAGGACAGGGATTGAACACCGGGGAGCTGTTTTTT
TRBV6-6	-	TRBJ2-1	-	CASSYAGAYNEQFF	TGTGCCAGCAGTTACGCAGGGGCCTACAATGAGCAGTTCTTC
TRBV27	-	TRBJ2-7	-	CASRTQRAYEQYF	TGTGCCAGCAGGACCCAACGGGCCTACGAGCAGTACTTC
TRBV12-3/TRBV12-4	TRBD1	TRBJ2-4	-	CASSLRTGSSAKSIQYF	TGTGCCAGCAGTCTAAGGACAGGGTCGTCGGCCAAAAGCATTCAGTACTTC
TRBV7-2	-	TRBJ2-1	many	CASSLNAGTPSYNEQFF	TGTGCCAGCAGCTTAAACGCTGGGACTCCATCCTACAATGAGCAGTTCTTC
TRBV20-1	-	TRBJ2-3	-	CSAGELAARRQYF	TGCAGTGCAGGGGAACTAGCCGCTCGGAGGCAGTATTTT
TRBV7-2	TRBD1	TRBJ2-5	-	CASSTDRAKETQYF	TGTGCCAGCAGCACGGACAGGGCCAAAGAGACCCAGTACTTC
TRBV4-1	-	TRBJ1-1	many	CASSHPGAGTEAFF	TGCGCCAGCAGCCATCCAGGCGCAGGCACTGAAGCTTTCTTT
TRBV28	TRBD1	TRBJ1-5	-	CASSSNRGSNQPQHF	TGTGCCAGCAGTTCCAACAGGGGGAGCAATCAGCCCCAGCATTTT
TRBV2	-	TRBJ1-4	many	CATRNSGVVEKLFF	TGTGCCACCAGAAATTCAGGGGTAGTTGAAAAACTGTTTTTT
TRBV10-1	-	TRBJ2-1	few	CASSGSRGSYNEQFF	TGCGCCAGCAGTGGCTCGAGGGGTTCCTACAATGAGCAGTTCTTC
TRBV6-2/TRBV6-3	-	TRBJ2-3	-	CASSYSKGSPQEAQYF	TGTGCCAGCAGTTACTCGAAGGGCAGCCCCCAGGAGGCGCAGTATTTT
TRBV12-3/TRBV12-4	TRBD1	TRBJ1-2	few	CASSQGQGAQFGYTF	TGTGCCAGCAGTCAGGGACAGGGGGCGCAGTTTGGCTACACCTTC
TRBV7-2	TRBD1	TRBJ1-5	-	CASSFRTGGDQTQHF	TGTGCCAGCAGCTTTCGGACAGGGGGCGATCAGACCCAGCATTTT
TRBV7-2	TRBD1	TRBJ2-5	many	CASSPNRGKETQYF	TGTGCCAGCAGCCCGAACAGGGGTAAAGAGACCCAGTACTTC
TRBV2	TRBD1	TRBJ2-1	-	CASSETRGPGNEQFF	TGTGCCAGCAGTGAGACGAGGGGGCCCGGCAATGAGCAGTTCTTC
TRBV12-3/TRBV12-4	-	TRBJ2-1	many	CASSSNYVVLYNEQFF	TGTGCCAGCAGCTCGAATTACGTGGTACTCTACAATGAGCAGTTCTTC
TRBV5-6	-	TRBJ2-5	-	CASRGRETQYF	TGTGCCAGCAGAGGGCGAGAGACCCAGTACTTC
TRBV7-2	-	TRBJ2-6	-	CASSRPASGANVLTF	TGTGCCAGCAGCAGACCGGCCTCTGGGGCCAACGTCCTGACTTTC
TRBV6-1	TRBD1	TRBJ1-5	many	CASSEDRGNQPQHF	TGTGCCAGCAGTGAGGACAGGGGAAATCAGCCCCAGCATTTT
TRBV20-1	-	TRBJ2-5	-	CSAREQGGVRETQYF	TGCAGTGCTAGAGAGCAGGGGGGAGTCCGAGAGACCCAGTACTTC
TRBV20-1	-	TRBJ2-1	few	CSALPGRNPPSYNEQFF	TGCAGTGCTTTGCCGGGTCGAAACCCACCCTCCTACAATGAGCAGTTCTTC
TRBV6-1	-	TRBJ1-4	-	CASSGGTFPNEKLFF	TGTGCCAGCAGTGGCGGGACCTTCCCTAATGAAAAACTGTTTTTT
TRBV21-1	-	TRBJ2-3	many	CASSSRRGVKDTQYF	TGTGCCAGCAGCTCCCGGAGAGGTGTCAAGGATACGCAGTATTTT
TRBV24-1	-	TRBJ2-5	-	CATSDIDWGETQYF	TGCGCCACCAGTGACATCGATTGGGGAGAGACCCAGTACTTC
TRBV6-5	TRBD1	TRBJ2-2	-	CASSRQGANTGELFF	TGTGCCAGCAGTCGACAGGGGGCGAACACCGGGGAGCTGTTTTTT
TRBV21-1	-	TRBJ2-6	-	CASSKAGGVGANVLTF	TGTGCCAGCAGCAAAGCGGGCGGGGTTGGGGCCAACGTCCTGACTTTC
TRBV24-1	TRBD2	TRBJ2-1	many	CATSDPAGTRNNEQFF	TGTGCCACCAGTGATCCTGCCGGGACTAGAAACAATGAGCAGTTCTTC
TRBV29-1	-	TRBJ2-3	few	CSVVLGLGTDTQYF	TGCAGCGTGGTACTAGGGCTGGGCACAGATACGCAGTATTTT
TRBV24-1	-	TRBJ2-1	-	CATSDPTGGDLHEQFF	TGTGCCACCAGTGACCCCACCGGAGGAGATCTTCATGAGCAGTTCTTC
TRBV12-3/TRBV12-4	-	TRBJ1-1	once	CASSWTRTALRKHYTEAFF	TGTGCCAGCAGTTGGACGAGGACAGCCCTCCGAAAACATTACACTGAAGCTTTCTTT
TRBV7-2	-	TRBJ2-5	-	CASSLGQETPYF	TGTGCCAGCAGCTTGGGCCAAGAGACCCCGTACTTC
TRBV18	-	TRBJ2-5	few	CASSPRGAQETQYF	TGTGCCAGCTCCCCCCGAGGGGCACAAGAGACCCAGTACTTC
TRBV7-2	TRBD1	TRBJ1-6	few	CASSPFPGQGRSPLHF	TGTGCCAGCAGCCCATTCCCCGGACAGGGGAGATCACCCCTCCACTTT
TRBV20-1	TRBD2	TRBJ2-7	-	CSARHSSGRAYEQYF	TGCAGTGCTAGGCATTCTAGCGGGAGGGCCTACGAGCAGTACTTC
TRBV20-1	-	TRBJ2-5	-	CSAQHQETQYF	TGCAGTGCCCAACACCAAGAGACCCAGTACTTC
TRBV5-1	-	TRBJ2-5	-	CASSLAIDQQETQYF	TGCGCCAGCAGCTTGGCAATCGACCAACAAGAGACCCAGTACTTC
TRBV4-2	-	TRBJ2-3	-	CASSRGGGTDTRYF	TGTGCCAGCAGCCGGGGAGGGGGTACAGATACGCGGTATTTT